Each of the 31 T cell receptor beta chains below was sequenced from the same sample in a study of shared clonotypes between healthy human individuals. Some clones are missing from TCRdb's copy, which holds only in-frame ones; the method was immunoSEQ multiplex PCR. Of about 2 million clones in the sample, 95% were seen once. Source material: naive CD4+ T cells sorted from blood. Subset here: CD45RA+ positively selected. These receptors originate from a man aged 18-30 years in good health.

This chain connects TRBV29-1 to TRBJ2-1, with D perhaps TRBD1 or TRBD2 (5 bases each). The V end was cut by 7 bases, the J end by 5 bases, with 18 bases between. Germline CDR1 reads SQVTM; CDR2 reads ANQGSEA. The CDR3 is 14 amino acids. The CDR3 nucleotides read TGCAGCGCTCGGGACCGAACGAAAAACAATGAGCAGTTCTTC. Its protein is CSARDRTKNNEQFF.

V and J are TRBV5-4 and TRBJ2-5; 16 bases align to TRBD2. Germline loops: CDR1 SGHNT, CDR2 YYREEE (reference sequence). This CDR3 contains 20 residues. With 0 bases clipped from V and 11 bases from J, the junction kept 19 bases outside the gene matches. The CDR3: CASSLEPADGTSGRGSLQYF. The CDR3 DNA reads as TGTGCCAGCAGCTTGGAACCAGCCGACGGGACTAGCGGGAGGGGGAGTTTACAGTACTTC.

The chain recombines TRBV6-6 with TRBJ1-5; D is uncertain. Looked up from germline, CDR1 is MNHNY and CDR2 is SVGAGI (reference sequence). The CDR3 contains 15 residues. The V end lost 2 bases, the J end lost 0 bases, and 8 bases lay between the germline ends. CDR3 nucleotide sequence: TGTGCCAGCAGTTACGGCGACGGTAGCAATCAGCCCCAGCATTTT. The encoded protein is CASSYGDGSNQPQHF.

The V call is TRBV12-5, the J call TRBJ1-6; D unresolved. Germline V CDR1 and CDR2: LGHNT, FRNRAP. The CDR3 spans 16 residues. V lost 0 bases and J 0 bases, leaving 6 bases between the germline ends. The CDR3 bases are TGTGCTAGTGGTTTGGTGGAGGGCTCCTATAATTCACCCCTCCACTTT. The encoded protein is CASGLVEGSYNSPLHF. Supplemented by reference TRBV12-5 and TRBJ1-6, the full variable domain reads DARVTQTPRHKVTEMGQEVTMRCQPILGHNTVFWYRQTMMQGLELLAYFRNRAPLDDSGMPKDRFSAEMPDATLATLKIQPSEPRDSAVYFCASGLVEGSYNSPLHFGNGTRLTVT.

This chain links TRBV10-1 with TRBJ2-5, with unresolved D. Trimming took off 2 bases at V and 3 bases at J, with 13 bases between the two ends. CDR1 is WNHNN, CDR2 SYGVQD, per germline (reference sequence). There are 15 residues in the CDR3. The CDR3 coding sequence is TGCGCCAGCAGTGAGCTCCGGCAGACGGAAGAGACCCAGTACTTC. The encoded protein is CASSELRQTEETQYF.

The chain links TRBV19 to TRBJ2-7, with 8 bases lining up with TRBD1. With V trimmed by 3 bases and J by 3 bases, 10 bases remained unmatched. The CDR3 spans 16 residues. Per germline, CDR1 LNHDA and CDR2 SQIVND (reference sequence). The CDR3 region is CASSINGQGISYEQYF. The CDR3 nucleotides are TGTGCCAGTAGTATTAACGGACAGGGTATAAGCTACGAGCAGTACTTC.

J is TRBJ2-7 and V is TRBV11-2; 7 bases are shared with TRBD1. Trimming at V came to 5 bases and at J to 6 bases, leaving 7 bases not matched to a gene. The CDR3 has 13 residues. The V gene's germline CDR1 is SGHAT and CDR2 FQNNGV. The CDR3: CASSHGTVGEQYF. CDR3 bases: TGTGCCAGCAGCCACGGGACAGTTGGCGAGCAGTACTTC.

This chain uses TRBV2 with TRBJ2-1, with 8 positions matching TRBD2. CDR3 length: 11 residues. J was trimmed by 15 bases and V by 7 bases; bases with no gene match: 8. Germline CDR1 is SNHLY and CDR2 is FYNNEI. CDR3 sequence reads: CASKLAGWGFF. The CDR3 DNA reads as TGTGCCAGCAAGCTAGCGGGTTGGGGGTTCTTC.

The CDR3, as DNA: TGTGCCACCGCTAAGGGCACAGATACGCAGTATTTT. This sequence encodes CATAKGTDTQYF. The rearrangement joins TRBV10-3 to TRBJ2-3; D ambiguous. Trimming stripped 10 bases from V and 1 base from J, with 9 bases between. This CDR3 spans 12 amino acids. Germline CDR1 ENHRY, CDR2 SYGVKD.

V and J are TRBV5-6 and TRBJ1-2, with TRBD1 matching over 7 bases. The CDR3 has 15 amino acids. Losses at the gene ends were 2 bases for V and 4 bases for J; bases not matched to a gene: 8. The germline V gene has CDR1 SGHDT and CDR2 YYEEEE. CDR3 in DNA: TGTGCCAGCAGCTTTTTAGACAGGGATTTCTATGGCTACACCTTC. Translating gives CASSFLDRDFYGYTF.

Written as DNA, the CDR3 is TGTGCCTGGGGTGGTACCTCCCCTGAAGCTTTCTTT. Protein: CAWGGTSPEAFF. This chain links TRBV30 with TRBJ1-1; D is ambiguous. Between the trimmed V and J ends, which lost 5 bases and 6 bases, there was a span of 13 bases. CDR1 and CDR2 from the germline V gene are GTSNPN and SVGIG (reference sequence). CDR3 size: 12 residues.

The V gene is TRBV19, the J gene TRBJ2-7; D perhaps matches TRBD2 (6 bases). V was cut by 10 bases and J by 0 bases, with 13 bases left in between. Germline CDR1 LNHDA, CDR2 SQIVND (reference sequence). CDR3 length: 13 residues. DNA for the CDR3: TGTGCCACAGCTCGGGGGTACTCCTACGAGCAGTACTTC. It translates to CATARGYSYEQYF. Drawing the rest from reference TRBV19 and TRBJ2-7, the complete variable domain is DGGITQSPKYLFRKEGQNVTLSCEQNLNHDAMYWYRQDPGQGLRLIYYSQIVNDFQKGDIAEGYSVSREKKESFPLTVTSAQKNPTAFYLCATARGYSYEQYFGPGTRLTVT.

The CDR3 region is CAWDRGSSYNSPLHF. The CDR3 nucleotides are TGTGCCTGGGACAGGGGATCGTCCTATAATTCACCCCTCCACTTT. V is TRBV30 and J is TRBJ1-6; TRBD1 matches at 8 bases. The germline CDR1 and CDR2 sequences are GTSNPN and SVGIG (reference sequence). The CDR3 is 15 residues long. The junction had 4 bases not matched to a gene; V was cut back by 5 bases and J by 1 base.

The chain links TRBV6-1 to TRBJ2-7; a weak D match, TRBD2 (7 bases). Germline loops: CDR1 MNHNS, CDR2 SASEGT. The CDR3 runs 14 residues. Trimming removed 2 bases at V and 6 bases at J, with 14 bases between. The CDR3 here is CASSETGRGSEQYF. The CDR3 nucleotides read TGTGCCAGCAGTGAAACAGGGAGGGGGAGCGAGCAGTACTTC.

The J gene is TRBJ2-7, the V gene TRBV2; 9 bases map to TRBD1. The length of the CDR3 is 15 residues. V shed 7 bases, J shed 3 bases, and the junction held 10 bases outside the gene matches. From germline, CDR1 is SNHLY and CDR2 FYNNEI. CDR3 sequence: CASNEEATGGYEQYF. For the CDR3, the DNA is TGTGCCAGCAATGAGGAAGCGACAGGGGGCTACGAGCAGTACTTC.

The rearrangement uses TRBV18 and TRBJ1-5; no reliable D call. The CDR3 covers 14 residues. Per germline, CDR1 KGHSH and CDR2 LQKENI. V gave up 1 base and J gave up 1 base, with 5 bases separating them. The CDR3 region is CASSPLSSNQPQHF. In DNA form, the CDR3 reads TGTGCCAGCTCACCACTATCGAGCAATCAGCCCCAGCATTTT.

J is TRBJ1-6 and V is TRBV5-5; tentative D call: TRBD1 (5 bases). CDR3 size: 13 residues. V dropped 3 bases and J dropped 10 bases, with 11 bases sitting between them. Germline loops: CDR1 SGHKS, CDR2 YYEKEE (reference sequence). For the CDR3, the DNA is TGTGCCAGCAGCTCGGGACCTGGATCACCCCTCCACTTT. Its translation: CASSSGPGSPLHF.

The V call is TRBV19, the J call TRBJ2-7; D might be TRBD1 or TRBD2, each matching 5 bases. CDR3 length equals 16 residues. The V end was cut by 5 bases, the J end by 3 bases, with 20 bases between. Germline V gene data show CDR1 as LNHDA and CDR2 as SQIVND (reference sequence). The CDR3 DNA follows: TGTGCCAGTAGTTTGACGGCAGGGACCCTAATCTACGAGCAGTACTTC. Its protein product is CASSLTAGTLIYEQYF.

The chain combines TRBV9 with TRBJ2-1; 12 nucleotides agree with TRBD2. CDR3 length equals 16 residues. The J segment lost 6 bases and the V segment lost 0 bases, leaving 4 bases of the junction unmatched. CDR1 and CDR2 from the germline V gene are SGDLS and YYNGEE. In DNA form, the CDR3 reads TGTGCCAGCAGCGTAGCCCCTAGCGGGGGGGGCAATGAGCAGTTCTTC. This translates into CASSVAPSGGGNEQFF.

The rearrangement uses TRBV30 and TRBJ2-1; 9 nucleotides line up with TRBD2. Germline assignment: CDR1 GTSNPN and CDR2 SVGIG (reference sequence). The junction had 3 bases not matched to a gene; V was cut back by 0 bases and J by 6 bases. The CDR3 loop spans 14 amino acids. The CDR3 DNA follows: TGTGCCTGGAGTGTCGCGGGAGGGGGCAATGAGCAGTTCTTC. Translated: CAWSVAGGGNEQFF.

This chain joins TRBV12-2 and TRBJ2-7; the listed D gene, TRBD1, was not tested against the DNA. TRBV12-2 has pseudogene status. The length of the CDR3 is 16 residues. The CDR3 DNA reads TGTGCAAGTCGCTTACCCGGGACAGGGGGATTATACGAGCAGTACTTC. Translating gives CASRLPGTGGLYEQYF.

The chain carries TRBV5-1 and TRBJ2-5; D possibly corresponds to TRBD2 (5 bases). Germline V gene data show CDR1 as SGHRS and CDR2 as YFSETQ. The CDR3 is made up of 15 amino acids. V was trimmed by 0 bases and J by 2 bases, leaving 11 bases between them. The CDR3 bases are TGCGCCAGCAGCTTGGAGGCTAGCCTTCAAGAGACCCAGTACTTC. It codes for CASSLEASLQETQYF.

The genes are TRBV6-5 and TRBJ1-6; D is uncertain. The CDR3 spans 12 residues. Germline CDR1 is MNHEY and CDR2 is SVGAGI. V gave up 2 bases and J gave up 9 bases, with 5 bases separating them. CDR3 sequence: CASSYPSSPLHF. CDR3 nucleotides: TGTGCCAGCAGTTACCCCAGTTCACCCCTCCACTTT.

J is TRBJ1-2 and V is TRBV7-2, with D unresolved. Germline CDR1 is SGHTA and CDR2 is FQGNSA. This CDR3 comprises 12 residues. V was shortened by 1 base and J by 4 bases, with 4 bases between the two germline ends. CDR3 amino acids: CASSLESYGYTF. Written as DNA, the CDR3 is TGTGCCAGCAGCTTAGAAAGCTATGGCTACACCTTC.

J is TRBJ1-5 and V is TRBV5-1; unclear D gene. The germline V gene encodes CDR1 SGHRS and CDR2 YFSETQ. V lost 2 bases, J lost 0 bases, and 9 bases lay in between. This CDR3 has 15 residues. The CDR3 region is CASSFEGYSNQPQHF. DNA of the CDR3: TGCGCCAGCAGCTTCGAGGGTTATAGCAATCAGCCCCAGCATTTT.

This clone occurred once. The rearrangement links TRBV28 to TRBJ2-1; D perhaps matches TRBD1 (5 bases). V was clipped by 3 bases and J by 6 bases, with 12 bases between them. Germline V gene sequence: CDR1 MDHEN, CDR2 SYDVKM. This CDR3 has 14 residues. The CDR3 DNA reads TGTGCCAGCAGTTTGACAGTAGGGGTCAATGAGCAGTTCTTC. This translates into CASSLTVGVNEQFF.

The count of this clone is one. The V call is TRBV30, the J call TRBJ1-6; tentatively, D is TRBD1 (5 bases). There are 10 residues in the CDR3. V was cut by 8 bases and J by 13 bases, with 12 bases left in between. Germline CDR1 reads GTSNPN; CDR2 reads SVGIG (reference sequence). CDR3 bases: TGTGCCGTGGGGGGACTTCCCCTCCACTTT. Its translation is CAVGGLPLHF.

As to this clone: This same CDR3 is encoded by further DNA sequences in the sample. CDR3 coding DNA: TGTGCCAGCAGCTTAGCTGGCCTTAATCAGCCCCAGCATTTT. Amino acid sequence: CASSLAGLNQPQHF. V and J are TRBV7-8 and TRBJ1-5; D not resolved. The CDR3 is made up of 14 amino acids. The V and J ends lost 0 bases and 4 bases respectively, with 7 bases between them. Germline CDR1 is SGHVS and CDR2 is FQNEAQ.

The J gene is TRBJ1-1, the V gene TRBV6-6; D is undetermined. The V end was cut by 0 bases, the J end by 5 bases, with 7 bases between. The length of the CDR3 is 13 residues. The germline CDR1 and CDR2 sequences are MNHNY and SVGAGI (reference sequence). The CDR3 region is CASSYSVRTEAFF. The CDR3 DNA is TGTGCCAGCAGTTACTCGGTGCGTACTGAAGCTTTCTTT.

This sequence joins TRBV25-1 and TRBJ2-2; the match to TRBD2 covers 10 bases. Germline CDR1 is MGHDK and CDR2 is SYGVNS. CDR3 length: 17 residues. Unmatched junction bases numbered 12, after V lost 4 bases and J lost 7 bases. This chain's CDR3 is CASSVGTSVLGGGELFF. In DNA form, the CDR3 reads TGTGCCAGCAGTGTCGGGACTAGCGTTCTGGGGGGCGGGGAGCTGTTTTTT.

The chain recombines TRBV6-6 with TRBJ2-5; 10 bases agree with TRBD2. V was clipped by 4 bases and J by 2 bases; unmatched bases: 7. The CDR3 totals 16 residues. From germline, CDR1 is MNHNY and CDR2 SVGAGI (reference sequence). As DNA, the CDR3 is TGTGCCAGCAGTTTTCTCTTTAGCGGGGGGCAAGAGACCCAGTACTTC. It is translated as CASSFLFSGGQETQYF.